This TCR beta chain was identified during a study of T cells expressing NK-cell markers. Study-level background: Beta-chain profiling covered CD3+CD56+NKG2C+, CD3+CD56+NKG2C- and CD3+CD56-NKG2C+ sorted subsets. Study results and limitations: NKG2C+ dominant clonotype frequencies in 6 or 7 donors were about 1.0-8% of CD8+ T cells.

cDNA encoding TCR beta was synthesized via 5'RACE template switching incorporating UMIs. TCRdb reprocessed the 5' RACE reads; each CDR3 protein has one entry and no DNA is given. This repertoire includes around 380,000 distinct CDR3 sequences. On this clonotype itself: No antigen is known for it.

The sample comprised blood T cells: a sorted CD56 or NKG2C T cell subset, CD4+ or CD8+ T cells, or bulk PBMC T cells (not recorded which). The sequence was collected from a woman aged 50 to 60 in good health.

CDR3 residues: CASSFKLEPPSYNEQFF. The rearrangement uses TRBV7-9 and TRBJ2-1. The CDR3 has 17 amino acids. CDR1 is SEHNR and CDR2 is FQNEAQ in the germline V gene (reference sequence).